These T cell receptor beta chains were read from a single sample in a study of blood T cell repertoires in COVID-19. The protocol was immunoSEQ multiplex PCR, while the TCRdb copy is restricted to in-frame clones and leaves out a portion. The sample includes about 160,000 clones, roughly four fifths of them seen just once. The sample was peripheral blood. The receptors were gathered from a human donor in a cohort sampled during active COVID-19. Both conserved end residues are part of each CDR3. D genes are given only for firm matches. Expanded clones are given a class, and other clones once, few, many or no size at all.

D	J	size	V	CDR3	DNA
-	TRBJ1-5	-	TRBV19	CASSIRRDQPQHF	TGTGCCAGTAGTATACGGCGGGATCAGCCCCAGCATTTT
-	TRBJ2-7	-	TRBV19	CASSSSGSYEQYF	TGTGCCAGTTCCTCCTCGGGAAGCTACGAGCAGTACTTC
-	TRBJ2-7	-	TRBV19	CASLDSNSYEQYF	TGTGCCAGCCTAGACAGTAACTCCTACGAGCAGTACTTC
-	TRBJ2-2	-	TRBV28	CASSPRAGEGTGELFF	TGTGCCAGCAGTCCGAGGGCAGGGGAGGGTACCGGGGAGCTGTTTTTT
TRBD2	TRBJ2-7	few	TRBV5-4	CASSQPLGTNYEQYF	TGTGCCAGCAGCCAACCCCTCGGGACTAACTACGAGCAGTACTTC
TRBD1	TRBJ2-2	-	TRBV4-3	CASSQTPGQVNGELFF	TGCGCCAGCAGCCAAACCCCGGGACAGGTGAACGGGGAGCTGTTTTTT
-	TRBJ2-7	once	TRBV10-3	CAISGSQDTSYEQYF	TGTGCCATCAGTGGCTCTCAGGACACCTCCTACGAGCAGTACTTC
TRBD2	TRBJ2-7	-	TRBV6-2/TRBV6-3	CASSSSGRGEYEQYF	TGTGCCAGCAGTTCCTCGGGGAGGGGCGAATACGAGCAGTACTTC
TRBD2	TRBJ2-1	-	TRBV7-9	CASSSQGLASNEQFF	TGTGCCAGCAGTTCTCAGGGACTAGCGAGCAATGAGCAGTTCTTC
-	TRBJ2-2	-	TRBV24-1	CATSTGLSPLGELFF	TGTGCCACCAGTACGGGACTTTCACCCCTCGGGGAGCTGTTTTTT
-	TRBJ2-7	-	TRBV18	CASSANRAREQYF	TGTGCCAGCTCAGCGAACAGGGCTCGCGAGCAGTACTTC
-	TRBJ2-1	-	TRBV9	CASTDRDIINEQFF	TGTGCCAGCACCGACCGGGACATTATCAATGAGCAGTTCTTC
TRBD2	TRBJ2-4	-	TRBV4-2	CASSQEPSGGSNQYF	TGTGCCAGCAGCCAAGAACCTAGCGGGGGGAGTAATCAGTACTTC
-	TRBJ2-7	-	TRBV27	CASSLYTSHEQYF	TGTGCCAGCAGTTTATATACATCCCACGAGCAGTACTTC
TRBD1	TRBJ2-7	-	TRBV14	CASSLPGQGSYEQYF	TGTGCCAGCAGTCTTCCGGGACAGGGCTCCTACGAGCAGTACTTC
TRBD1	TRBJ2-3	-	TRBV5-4	CASRGQGPDTQYF	TGTGCCAGCAGAGGACAGGGGCCAGATACGCAGTATTTT
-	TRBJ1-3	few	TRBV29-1	CSVGLGQAGNTIYF	TGCAGCGTTGGGTTGGGGCAGGCCGGAAACACCATATATTTT
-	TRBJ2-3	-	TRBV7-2	CASSLLYRGGGADTDTQYF	TGTGCCAGCAGCTTACTTTACAGGGGCGGCGGGGCCGACACAGATACGCAGTATTTT
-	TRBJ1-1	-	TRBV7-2	CASSLVGRTEAFF	TGTGCCAGCAGCTTAGTCGGCAGGACTGAAGCTTTCTTT
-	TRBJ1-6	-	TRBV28	CASSFTGDGSPLHF	TGTGCCAGCAGTTTTACAGGAGACGGTTCACCCCTCCACTTT
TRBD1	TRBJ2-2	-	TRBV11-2	CASSLVLQGGSGELFF	TGTGCCAGCAGCTTAGTTTTACAGGGGGGTAGCGGGGAGCTGTTTTTT
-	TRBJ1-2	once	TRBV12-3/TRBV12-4	CASSMGLWVGYTF	TGTGCCAGCAGTATGGGACTTTGGGTTGGCTACACCTTC
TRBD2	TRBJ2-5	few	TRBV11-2	CASSLEVARGGVETQYF	TGTGCCAGCAGCTTAGAGGTGGCGCGGGGGGGCGTAGAGACCCAGTACTTC
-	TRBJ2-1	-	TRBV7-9	CASSLGTVGKGSNEQFF	TGTGCCAGCAGCTTAGGGACCGTAGGGAAGGGGTCCAATGAGCAGTTCTTC
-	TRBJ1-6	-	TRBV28	CASSSHQGNIDSPLHF	TGTGCCAGCAGTTCTCATCAGGGGAACATCGATTCACCCCTCCACTTT
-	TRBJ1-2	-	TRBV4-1	CASSQDFRTDYGYTF	TGCGCCAGCAGCCAAGATTTTAGAACCGACTATGGCTACACCTTC
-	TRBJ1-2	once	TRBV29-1	CSAGIVFLINYGYTF	TGCAGCGCGGGGATAGTCTTTCTGATTAACTATGGCTACACCTTC
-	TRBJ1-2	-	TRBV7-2	CASSLTGDTNYGYTF	TGTGCCAGCAGCCTCACAGGCGACACTAACTATGGCTACACCTTC
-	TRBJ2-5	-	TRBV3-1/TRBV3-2	CASSQVGRDKTQYF	TGTGCCAGCAGCCAAGTCGGCAGGGACAAGACCCAGTACTTC